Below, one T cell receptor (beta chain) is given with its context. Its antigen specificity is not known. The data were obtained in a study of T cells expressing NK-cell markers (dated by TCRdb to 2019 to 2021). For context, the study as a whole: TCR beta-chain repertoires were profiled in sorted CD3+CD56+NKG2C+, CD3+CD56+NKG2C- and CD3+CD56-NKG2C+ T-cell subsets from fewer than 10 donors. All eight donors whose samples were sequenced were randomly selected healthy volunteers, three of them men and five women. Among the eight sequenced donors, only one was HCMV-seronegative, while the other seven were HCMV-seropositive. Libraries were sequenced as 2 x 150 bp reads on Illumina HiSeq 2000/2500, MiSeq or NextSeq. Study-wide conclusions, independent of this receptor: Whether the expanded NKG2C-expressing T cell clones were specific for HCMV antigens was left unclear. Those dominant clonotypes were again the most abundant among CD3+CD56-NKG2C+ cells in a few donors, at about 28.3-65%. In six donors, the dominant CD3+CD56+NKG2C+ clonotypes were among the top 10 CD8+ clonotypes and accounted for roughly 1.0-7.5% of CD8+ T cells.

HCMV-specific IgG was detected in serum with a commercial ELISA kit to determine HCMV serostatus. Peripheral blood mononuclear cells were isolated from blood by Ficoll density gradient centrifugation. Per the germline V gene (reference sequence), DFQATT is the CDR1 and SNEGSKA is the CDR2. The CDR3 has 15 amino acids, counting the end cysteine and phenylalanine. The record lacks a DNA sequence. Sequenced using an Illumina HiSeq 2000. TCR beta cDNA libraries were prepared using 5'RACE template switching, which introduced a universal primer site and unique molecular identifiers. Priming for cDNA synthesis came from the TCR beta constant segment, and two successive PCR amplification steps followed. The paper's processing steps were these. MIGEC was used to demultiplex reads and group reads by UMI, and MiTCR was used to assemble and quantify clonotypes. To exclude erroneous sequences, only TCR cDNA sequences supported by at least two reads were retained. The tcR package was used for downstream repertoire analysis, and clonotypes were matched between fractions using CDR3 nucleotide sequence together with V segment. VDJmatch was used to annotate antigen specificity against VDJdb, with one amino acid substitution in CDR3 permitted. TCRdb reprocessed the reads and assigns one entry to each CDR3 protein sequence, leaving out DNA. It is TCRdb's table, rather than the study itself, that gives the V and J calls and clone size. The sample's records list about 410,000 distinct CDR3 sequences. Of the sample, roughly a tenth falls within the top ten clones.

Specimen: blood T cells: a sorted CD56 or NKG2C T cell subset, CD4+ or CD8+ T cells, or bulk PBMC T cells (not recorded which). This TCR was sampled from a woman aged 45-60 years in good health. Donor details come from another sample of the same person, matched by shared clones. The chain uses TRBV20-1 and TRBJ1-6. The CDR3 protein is CSARDPSANLTPLHF.